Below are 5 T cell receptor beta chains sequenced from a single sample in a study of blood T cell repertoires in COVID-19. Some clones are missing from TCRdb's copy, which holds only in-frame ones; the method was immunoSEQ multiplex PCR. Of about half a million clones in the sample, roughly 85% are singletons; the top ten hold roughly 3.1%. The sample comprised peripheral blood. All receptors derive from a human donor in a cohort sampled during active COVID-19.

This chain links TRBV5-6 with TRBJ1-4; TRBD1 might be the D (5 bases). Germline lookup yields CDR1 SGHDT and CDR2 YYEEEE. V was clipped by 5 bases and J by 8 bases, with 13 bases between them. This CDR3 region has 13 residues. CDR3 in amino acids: CASSAGRDEKLFF. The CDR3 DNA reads TGTGCCAGCAGTGCAGGGAGGGACGAAAAACTGTTTTTT. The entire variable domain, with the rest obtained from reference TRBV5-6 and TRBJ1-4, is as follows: DAGVTQSPTHLIKTRGQQVTLRCSPKSGHDTVSWYQQALGQGPQFIFQYYEEEERQRGNFPDRFSGHQFPNYSSELNVNALLLGDSALYLCASSAGRDEKLFFGSGTQLSVL.

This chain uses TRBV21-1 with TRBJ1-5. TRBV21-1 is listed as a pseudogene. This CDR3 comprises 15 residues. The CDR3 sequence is CATPEWAGRGQPQHF. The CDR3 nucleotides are TGTGCCACCCCGGAGTGGGCAGGGCGGGGGCAGCCCCAGCATTTT.

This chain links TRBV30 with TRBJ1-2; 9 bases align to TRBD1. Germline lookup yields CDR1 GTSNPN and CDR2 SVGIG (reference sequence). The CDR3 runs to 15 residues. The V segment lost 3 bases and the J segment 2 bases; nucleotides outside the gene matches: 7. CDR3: CAWRGAGTGNYGYTF. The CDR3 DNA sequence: TGTGCCTGGAGAGGCGCCGGGACAGGGAACTATGGCTACACCTTC.

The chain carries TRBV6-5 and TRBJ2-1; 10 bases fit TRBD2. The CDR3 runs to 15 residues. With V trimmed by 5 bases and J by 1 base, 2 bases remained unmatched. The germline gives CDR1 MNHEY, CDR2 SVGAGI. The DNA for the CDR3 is TGTGCCAGCAGTCTGACTAGCGGGTCCTACAATGAGCAGTTCTTC. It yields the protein CASSLTSGSYNEQFF.

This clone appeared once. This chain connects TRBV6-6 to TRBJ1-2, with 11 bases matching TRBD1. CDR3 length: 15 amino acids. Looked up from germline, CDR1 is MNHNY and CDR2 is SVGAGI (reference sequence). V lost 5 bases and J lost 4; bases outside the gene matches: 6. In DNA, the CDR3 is TGTGCCAGCAGTCGGGGACAGGGGGAGCCCTATGGCTACACCTTC. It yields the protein CASSRGQGEPYGYTF.